One and the same sample provided the 23 T cell receptor beta chains below, sequenced in a study of PD-1 blockade in classical Hodgkin lymphoma. Here immunoSEQ multiplex PCR was the method, and the copy in TCRdb shows in-frame clones only, minus some. The sample has around 26,000 clones; around 94% are singletons. Time point specified: newly diagnosed, previously untreated cHL patient sample. Sequenced sample: peripheral blood mononuclear cells (PBMCs). The receptors stem from a human donor with classical Hodgkin lymphoma.

The CDR3 loop reads CASSVGGTSGYEQYF. For the CDR3, the DNA is TGTGCCAGCAGCGTAGGTGGGACTAGCGGCTACGAGCAGTACTTC. The chain couples TRBV9 to TRBJ2-7; TRBD2 agrees at 11 bases. The length of the CDR3 is 15 residues. Germline CDR1 is SGDLS and CDR2 is YYNGEE. J was trimmed by 3 bases and V by 0 bases; bases with no gene match: 2.

This clone was counted a single time. The chain combines TRBV10-3 with TRBJ2-1; D unresolved. Trimming cost V 3 bases and J 0 bases, with 6 bases left between them. This CDR3 spans 14 amino acids. Germline assignment: CDR1 ENHRY and CDR2 SYGVKD. CDR3 residues: CAISDISSYNEQFF. CDR3 DNA sequence: TGTGCCATCAGTGACATAAGCTCCTACAATGAGCAGTTCTTC.

CDR3 region: CASSPDSGANYGYTF. CDR3 DNA sequence: TGTGCCAGCTCACCAGACTCAGGGGCTAACTATGGCTACACCTTC. V is TRBV18 and J is TRBJ1-2; weak D call: TRBD1 (6 bases). The germline CDR1 and CDR2 sequences are KGHSH and LQKENI. The CDR3 is made up of 15 amino acids. V was pared by 2 bases and J by 0 bases, with 10 bases between.

The V gene is TRBV6-1, the J gene TRBJ1-5, with TRBD1 identical over 10 bases. Unmatched junction bases numbered 9, after V lost 4 bases and J lost 3 bases. The CDR3 length is 17 residues. CDR1 and CDR2 from the germline V gene are MNHNS and SASEGT. CDR3 in DNA: TGTGCCAGCAGTGCCTCCTCAGGGACAGGGGTCAATCAGCCCCAGCATTTT. Its translation is CASSASSGTGVNQPQHF.

The chain has TRBV7-2 and TRBJ2-6, with unresolved D. Per the germline V gene, CDR1 is SGHTA and CDR2 is FQGNSA. The CDR3 runs to 18 residues. The V gene lost 1 base and the J gene lost 0 bases, with 13 bases spanning the gap. CDR3 protein: CASSLEAAWSSGANVLTF. The CDR3 DNA is TGTGCCAGCAGCTTAGAGGCAGCTTGGAGCTCTGGGGCCAACGTCCTGACTTTC.

The J gene is TRBJ2-3, the V gene TRBV7-9, with D uncertain. Germline CDR1 SEHNR, CDR2 FQNEAQ (reference sequence). V was shortened by 5 bases and J by 3 bases, with 6 bases between the two germline ends. This CDR3 region has 12 residues. CDR3 nucleotides: TGTGCCAGCAGCATAATTACAGATACGCAGTATTTT. Translated: CASSIITDTQYF.

The V call is TRBV7-8, the J call TRBJ1-1, with D possibly TRBD1 on 6 matching bases. Trimming removed 1 base at V and 5 bases at J, with 14 bases between. The CDR3 runs 15 residues. Germline V gene sequence: CDR1 SGHVS, CDR2 FQNEAQ. The CDR3 DNA is TGTGCCAGCAGCTTAGTGCAGGGAGGGGGTACTGAAGCTTTCTTT. As protein: CASSLVQGGGTEAFF.

The chain recombines TRBV7-9 with TRBJ2-3; 9 bases map to TRBD2. The germline gives CDR1 SEHNR, CDR2 FQNEAQ (reference sequence). The CDR3 sequence is 17 residues long. Trimming removed 11 bases from V and 1 base from J; junction bases left unmatched: 16. Written as DNA, the CDR3 is TGTGCCGAGAGGGGAGTACCTTGGACTAGCGGCACAGATACGCAGTATTTT. It translates to CAERGVPWTSGTDTQYF. Full variable domain (rest looked up from reference TRBV7-9 and TRBJ2-3): DTGVSQNPRHKITKRGQNVTFRCDPISEHNRLYWYRQTLGQGPEFLTYFQNEAQLEKSRLLSDRFSAERPKGSFSTLEIQRTEQGDSAMYLCAERGVPWTSGTDTQYFGPGTRLTVL.

The genes are TRBV6-1 and TRBJ2-6; a possible D gene is TRBD2 (5 bases). V lost 0 bases to trimming and J lost 4 bases, with 7 bases between them. CDR1 MNHNS and CDR2 SASEGT come from the germline V gene. CDR3 length equals 15 residues. This chain's CDR3 is CASSEAEVGANVLTF. Written as DNA, the CDR3 is TGTGCCAGCAGTGAAGCGGAGGTAGGGGCCAACGTCCTGACTTTC.

This clone was counted only a few times. This sequence joins TRBV27 and TRBJ1-6; perhaps TRBD1 as D (5 bases). This CDR3 is built from 16 residues. V lost 6 bases to trimming and J lost 6 bases, with 18 bases between them. Germline CDR1 reads MNHEY; CDR2 reads SMNVEV (reference sequence). Written as DNA, the CDR3 is TGTGCCAGCAGCCCTTGGGGGGTGGTGGGTAATTCACCCCTCCACTTT. Protein product: CASSPWGVVGNSPLHF.

The chain links TRBV19 to TRBJ2-1; 14 bases match TRBD2. V lost 4 bases, J lost 8 bases, and 13 bases stayed unmatched. Germline CDR1 and CDR2: LNHDA and SQIVND (reference sequence). The CDR3 loop spans 18 amino acids. The CDR3 DNA is TGTGCCAGTAGTACCCACCCCGGGACTAGCGGGAGAAGGCATGAGCAGTTCTTC. Its protein is CASSTHPGTSGRRHEQFF.

The V call is TRBV11-2, the J call TRBJ2-7; D is uncertain. The CDR3 loop spans 15 amino acids. The V gene's germline CDR1 is SGHAT and CDR2 FQNNGV. V lost 2 bases to trimming and J lost 6 bases, with 17 bases between them. The CDR3 spells CASSLNGPPMGEQYF. The CDR3 nucleotides read TGTGCCAGCAGCTTAAACGGGCCCCCGATGGGCGAGCAGTACTTC.

The chain combines TRBV5-1 with TRBJ2-4; TRBD2 might be the D (6 bases). Germline CDR1 is SGHRS and CDR2 is YFSETQ. V was trimmed by 2 bases and J by 8 bases, leaving 14 bases between them. The CDR3 is 14 amino acids. The CDR3 DNA reads TGCGCCAGCAGCTTCGGGGGACTCCCGGACATTCAGTACTTC. Its translation is CASSFGGLPDIQYF.

V and J are TRBV9 and TRBJ1-2; D unclear. V lost 4 bases to trimming and J lost 5 bases, with 9 bases between them. The CDR3 runs 12 residues. Germline lookup yields CDR1 SGDLS and CDR2 YYNGEE. The CDR3 coding sequence is TGTGCCAGCAGCCCCGATTCTTATGGCTACACCTTC. Protein product: CASSPDSYGYTF.

The genes are TRBV7-9 and TRBJ2-1; D gene ambiguous. V was pared by 6 bases and J by 2 bases, with 8 bases between. The CDR3 is 13 amino acids. Germline V lookup: CDR1 SEHNR, CDR2 FQNEAQ (reference sequence). The CDR3: CASRGTPYNEQFF. The CDR3 nucleotides are TGTGCCAGCAGAGGCACCCCCTACAATGAGCAGTTCTTC.

The genes are TRBV6-5 and TRBJ2-2; D ambiguous. Germline V gene data show CDR1 as MNHEY and CDR2 as SVGAGI. The V gene lost 5 bases and the J gene lost 1 base, with 2 bases spanning the gap. This CDR3 is 12 amino acids long. Here the CDR3 DNA reads TGTGCCAGCAGTCGGAACACCGGGGAGCTGTTTTTT. Its translation is CASSRNTGELFF.

This clone occurred once. The genes are TRBV6-6 and TRBJ1-6, with a possible D match to TRBD1 (6 bases). This CDR3 comprises 14 residues. V was clipped by 6 bases and J by 4 bases, with 10 bases between them. The germline gives CDR1 MNHNY, CDR2 SVGAGI (reference sequence). CDR3 bases: TGTGCCAGCAGGTCTACAGGGTATAATTCACCCCTCCACTTT. This sequence encodes CASRSTGYNSPLHF.

The CDR3 DNA sequence: TGTGCCAGCAAGCACTCCACCGGGGAGCTGTTTTTT. Amino acids: CASKHSTGELFF. The chain uses TRBV2 and TRBJ2-2; D gene uncertain. In germline, CDR1 is SNHLY, CDR2 FYNNEI. The CDR3 sequence is 12 residues long. Trimming removed 7 bases at V and 4 bases at J, with 7 bases between.

This clone was counted only a few times. The V call is TRBV30, the J call TRBJ1-6; D not resolved. The V end was cut by 0 bases, the J end by 7 bases, with 7 bases between. Germline V gene sequence: CDR1 GTSNPN, CDR2 SVGIG (reference sequence). This CDR3 is 13 amino acids long. CDR3 residues: CAWSVGVNSPLHF. The DNA of the CDR3 is TGTGCCTGGAGTGTAGGCGTGAATTCACCCCTCCACTTT. Full variable domain (rest looked up from reference TRBV30 and TRBJ1-6): SQTIHQWPATLVQPVGSPLSLECTVEGTSNPNLYWYRQAAGRGLQLLFYSVGIGQISSEVPQNLSASRPQDRQFILSSKKLLLSDSGFYLCAWSVGVNSPLHFGNGTRLTVT.

This clone occurred once. The V gene is TRBV6-5, the J gene TRBJ2-2, with D maybe TRBD2 (6 bases). The V gene's germline CDR1 is MNHEY and CDR2 SVGAGI. The CDR3 consists of 16 residues. V lost 4 bases and J lost 7, with 19 bases in between. CDR3: CASSFLAGRPRGELFF. CDR3 bases: TGTGCCAGCAGTTTTCTTGCGGGGCGACCACGCGGGGAGCTGTTTTTT.

The V call is TRBV19, the J call TRBJ1-3; TRBD1 is a possible D gene (6 bases). The CDR3 is 16 residues long. V gave up 6 bases and J gave up 4 bases, with 19 bases separating them. Germline lookup yields CDR1 LNHDA and CDR2 SQIVND (reference sequence). The CDR3 DNA is TGTGCCAGTAGAGCCCGGGGGGGCGCATCCGGAAACACCATATATTTT. This encodes CASRARGGASGNTIYF.

V is TRBV29-1 and J is TRBJ1-6, with TRBD1 as a possible D gene (6 bases). Deletions cut 7 bases from V and 7 bases from J, with 17 bases between. CDR3 length: 14 amino acids. Germline loops: CDR1 SQVTM, CDR2 ANQGSEA. The CDR3 region has the DNA TGCAGCGCGCAAGTATCCAGGGGAAATTCACCCCTCCACTTT. Protein product: CSAQVSRGNSPLHF.

The gene calls are TRBV2 and TRBJ2-3; D ambiguous. This CDR3 has 14 residues. The V gene's germline CDR1 is SNHLY and CDR2 FYNNEI. V was cut by 2 bases and J by 6 bases, with 12 bases left in between. DNA of the CDR3: TGTGCCAGCAGTGAATTAGGGCTGGGGGATACGCAGTATTTT. Its translation: CASSELGLGDTQYF.